Following are 4 T cell receptor beta chains from one sample sequenced in a study of CD8 T cells in Susac syndrome. An amount of RNA that ranged from roughly 0.45 to 1 ug was reverse transcribed with random hexamers. TCRdb called the immunoSEQ multiplex PCR reads again in MiXCR, with one record for every CDR3 protein. Of roughly 200,000 distinct CDR3 sequences listed, 90% to 95% are singletons. Sequencing input: CD4+ T cells from PBMCs. All receptors derive from a human donor in good health.

The CDR3 sequence: CSAPGLAGYNEQFF. The CDR3 nucleotides are TGCAGTGCTCCTGGACTAGCGGGATACAATGAGCAGTTCTTC. This chain links TRBV20-1 with TRBJ2-1; TRBD2 matches 12 bases. The CDR3 loop spans 14 amino acids. With V trimmed by 5 bases and J by 4 bases, 3 bases remained unmatched. Germline-derived CDR1 and CDR2 are DFQATT and SNEGSKA (reference sequence).

The chain couples TRBV5-1 to TRBJ1-1; no clear D gene. Germline assignment: CDR1 SGHRS and CDR2 YFSETQ. This CDR3 region has 14 residues. V dropped 0 bases and J dropped 4 bases, with 10 bases sitting between them. The CDR3 sequence: CASSLAPGATEAFF. The CDR3 DNA follows: TGCGCCAGCAGCTTGGCCCCTGGAGCCACTGAAGCTTTCTTT.

The rearrangement uses TRBV18 and TRBJ2-5, with D perhaps being TRBD1 or TRBD2 (5 bases each). The CDR3 loop spans 12 amino acids. Between the trimmed V and J ends, which lost 6 bases and 5 bases, there was a span of 10 bases. Germline V gene sequence: CDR1 KGHSH, CDR2 LQKENI. The CDR3 protein is CASSVGVETQYF. The CDR3 bases are TGTGCCAGCTCCGTGGGGGTGGAGACCCAGTACTTC.

CDR3 residues: CSASVAEGTDTQYF. The DNA for the CDR3 is TGCAGTGCTAGCGTGGCGGAAGGCACAGATACGCAGTATTTT. The chain uses TRBV20-1 and TRBJ2-3; no clear D gene. This CDR3 contains 14 residues. Germline lookup yields CDR1 DFQATT and CDR2 SNEGSKA (reference sequence). The germline V and J ends were trimmed by 3 bases and 1 base, with 11 bases remaining between them.